The clone carrying this T cell receptor (beta chain) is labeled as medium-sized. Its specificity is unknown. The making of cDNA relied on 5'RACE with 10-nucleotide random UMIs. A single run covered 15-18 subjects with over 200 million TCR-beta sequences. TCRdb called the 5' RACE reads again in MiXCR, with one record for every CDR3 protein. This repertoire shows 25,000 to 35,000 distinct CDR3 sequences, 13% found once; its top ten account for around 5%. This specimen comes from a study of neurological immune-mediated disorders. Findings and caveats of the study: HTLV-1-associated myelopathy had the most TCR clonal expansion, and multiple sclerosis had the least, less than healthy controls.

Time point here: technical triplicate 2. Sorted libraries were derived from approximately 970,000 CD4+ or CD8+ T cells. V dropped 0 bases and J dropped 8 bases, with 8 bases sitting between them. CDR3 length equals 12 residues. Germline V gives CDR1 SGHRS, CDR2 YFSETQ. This receptor was obtained from a female donor with HTLV-1-associated myelopathy (HAM/TSP). Sequenced: CD4+ T cells from blood. The chain employs TRBV5-1 and TRBJ1-1; TRBD1 is a possible D gene (5 bases). This CDR3 reads CASSLVSGEAFF. The CDR3 bases are TGCGCCAGCAGCTTGGTATCAGGGGAAGCTTTCTTT.